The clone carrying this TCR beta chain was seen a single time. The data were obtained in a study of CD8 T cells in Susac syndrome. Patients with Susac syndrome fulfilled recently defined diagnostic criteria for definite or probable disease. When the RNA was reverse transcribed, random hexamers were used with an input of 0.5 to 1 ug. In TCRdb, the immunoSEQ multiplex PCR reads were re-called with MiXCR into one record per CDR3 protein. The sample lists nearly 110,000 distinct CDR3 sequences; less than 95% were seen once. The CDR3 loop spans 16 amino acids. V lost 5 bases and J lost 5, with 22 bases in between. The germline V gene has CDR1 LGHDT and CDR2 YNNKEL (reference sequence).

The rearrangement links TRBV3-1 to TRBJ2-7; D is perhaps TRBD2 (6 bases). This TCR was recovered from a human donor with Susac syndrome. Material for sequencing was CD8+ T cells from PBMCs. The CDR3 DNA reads TGTGCCAGCAGCTTGGGGTGGCCTAGCGAGGGAAACGAGCAGTACTTC. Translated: CASSLGWPSEGNEQYF.